Listed below are T cell receptor beta chains from one sample, sequenced in a study of shared clonotypes between healthy human individuals. TCRdb's table, derived via immunoSEQ multiplex PCR, lists solely in-frame clones and lacks some. The profile covers about 2 million clones, with around 96% appearing a single time and 1.2% taken by the ten largest. Specimen: naive CD8+ T cells sorted from blood. All receptors come from a man younger than 35 in good health. The CDR3 runs from the conserved cysteine through the conserved F or W. D genes are given only for firm matches. The size of a clone is reported for some rows only, either as once, few or many, or as a class for expanded clones.

abundance	d_gene	v_gene	j_gene	CDR3aa	CDR3nt
.	.	TRBV6-5	TRBJ2-2	CASSYYGPITGELFF	TGTGCCAGCAGTTACTACGGGCCGATTACCGGGGAGCTGTTTTTT
.	TRBD1	TRBV4-1	TRBJ2-5	CASSHLDREVQETQYF	TGCGCCAGCAGCCATTTGGACAGGGAAGTCCAAGAGACCCAGTACTTC
.	TRBD1	TRBV27	TRBJ1-6	CASTSGTGLNSPLHF	TGTGCCAGCACCTCCGGGACAGGTCTAAATTCACCCCTCCACTTT
.	TRBD2	TRBV30	TRBJ2-5	CAWRRSSGRDQETQYF	TGTGCCTGGAGGCGGTCTAGCGGGAGGGACCAAGAGACCCAGTACTTC
.	.	TRBV7-8	TRBJ2-7	CASSFPVDRPSYEQYF	TGTGCCAGCAGCTTCCCGGTTGACAGACCCTCCTACGAGCAGTACTTC
.	.	TRBV29-1	TRBJ2-1	CSVEDLSVSYNEQFF	TGCAGCGTTGAAGATTTGTCCGTCTCCTACAATGAGCAGTTCTTC
.	TRBD2	TRBV11-2	TRBJ2-7	CASSPGLAGGPDEQYF	TGTGCCAGCAGCCCGGGACTAGCGGGGGGCCCGGACGAGCAGTACTTC
.	TRBD2	TRBV7-2	TRBJ2-7	CASSLLSGSNYEQYF	TGTGCCAGCAGCTTACTTAGCGGGAGTAACTACGAGCAGTACTTC
.	TRBD1	TRBV5-4	TRBJ2-5	CASSLSGGETQYF	TGTGCCAGCAGCTTGTCAGGGGGCGAGACCCAGTACTTC
.	TRBD2	TRBV5-6	TRBJ2-7	CASSSRLAGIHYEQYF	TGTGCCAGCAGCTCGAGACTAGCGGGGATTCACTACGAGCAGTACTTC
.	.	TRBV6-6	TRBJ1-4	CASSSQGSTNEKLFF	TGTGCCAGCAGTTCCCAGGGGTCAACTAATGAAAAACTGTTTTTT
.	.	TRBV4-1	TRBJ2-5	CASSLVPAQLQETQYF	TGCGCCAGCAGCCTAGTACCAGCGCAGCTCCAAGAGACCCAGTACTTC
.	.	TRBV2	TRBJ1-4	CASTGQGQQKLFF	TGTGCCAGCACCGGGCAGGGTCAGCAAAAACTGTTTTTT
few	.	TRBV2	TRBJ2-7	CASSGDYEQYF	TGTGCCAGCAGTGGGGACTACGAGCAGTACTTC
.	.	TRBV4-1	TRBJ1-4	CASSQDRDNLEKLFF	TGCGCCAGCAGCCAAGATCGGGACAATCTTGAAAAACTGTTTTTT
.	.	TRBV7-9	TRBJ2-3	CASSSHADTQYF	TGTGCCAGCAGCTCCCACGCAGATACGCAGTATTTT
.	.	TRBV6-6	TRBJ2-7	CASSYIRDEQYF	TGTGCCAGCAGTTACATAAGGGACGAGCAGTACTTC
.	.	TRBV6-6	TRBJ2-7	CASSGTDSYEQYF	TGTGCCAGCAGCGGGACGGACTCCTACGAGCAGTACTTC
.	.	TRBV6-5	TRBJ1-2	CASSPDGNYGYTF	TGTGCCAGCAGCCCGGACGGAAACTATGGCTACACCTTC
.	.	TRBV29-1	TRBJ2-2	CSVEAESEELFF	TGCAGCGTTGAGGCGGAATCGGAGGAGCTGTTTTTT
.	TRBD1	TRBV7-9	TRBJ2-2	CASSTQGQETGELFF	TGTGCCAGCAGCACGCAAGGACAGGAGACCGGGGAGCTGTTTTTT
.	.	TRBV6-5	TRBJ1-5	CASSLTGNSQPQHF	TGTGCCAGCAGTTTAACAGGGAACAGTCAGCCCCAGCATTTT
.	TRBD1	TRBV7-8	TRBJ2-3	CASSLGTGADTQYF	TGTGCCAGCAGCCTGGGGACAGGGGCAGATACGCAGTATTTT
.	.	TRBV29-1	TRBJ1-2	CSVGSGLTNGYTF	TGCAGCGTTGGGTCGGGACTGACCAATGGCTACACCTTC
.	.	TRBV9	TRBJ1-2	CASSVNRDGNYGYTF	TGTGCCAGCAGCGTCAACCGGGACGGTAACTATGGCTACACCTTC
few	.	TRBV11-2	TRBJ2-1	CASSLRGENAYNEQFF	TGTGCCAGCAGCTTAAGGGGGGAGAATGCCTACAATGAGCAGTTCTTC
.	.	TRBV4-3	TRBJ1-5	CASSQDWSNSNQPQHF	TGCGCCAGCAGCCAAGATTGGAGCAATAGCAATCAGCCCCAGCATTTT
.	.	TRBV6-5	TRBJ2-1	CASSSGGTPNNEQFF	TGTGCCAGCAGTTCCGGCGGGACTCCAAACAATGAGCAGTTCTTC
.	TRBD1	TRBV27	TRBJ2-7	CASSAGQGAHEQYF	TGTGCCAGCAGTGCGGGACAGGGGGCTCACGAGCAGTACTTC
.	.	TRBV30	TRBJ1-1	CAWSARSEEAFF	TGTGCCTGGAGTGCCAGATCCGAGGAAGCTTTCTTT
.	TRBD2	TRBV5-6	TRBJ2-1	CASSLWFLAVGNEQFF	TGTGCCAGCAGCTTATGGTTTCTAGCGGTGGGGAATGAGCAGTTCTTC
.	.	TRBV6-5	TRBJ2-1	CASSYSGSNEQFF	TGTGCCAGCAGTTACTCCGGGAGCAATGAGCAGTTCTTC
.	TRBD2	TRBV10-2	TRBJ2-1	CASTASGGNEQFF	TGCGCCAGCACGGCTAGCGGGGGTAATGAGCAGTTCTTC
.	.	TRBV7-6	TRBJ2-6	CASSSPLGAGANVLTF	TGTGCCAGCAGCTCGCCCTTAGGTGCTGGGGCCAACGTCCTGACTTTC
.	TRBD1	TRBV13	TRBJ1-6	CASSATGSSYNSPLHF	TGTGCCAGCAGCGCGACAGGGAGCTCCTATAATTCACCCCTCCACTTT
.	.	TRBV27	TRBJ2-3	CASITREQGGTQYF	TGTGCCAGCATCACCCGGGAGCAGGGAGGTACGCAGTATTTT
.	TRBD1	TRBV5-1	TRBJ2-7	CASSRTGTYEQYF	TGCGCCAGCAGCAGGACAGGCACCTACGAGCAGTACTTC
.	.	TRBV30	TRBJ1-1	CAWSRRDMNTEAFF	TGTGCCTGGAGTAGAAGGGACATGAACACTGAAGCTTTCTTT
.	TRBD2	TRBV15	TRBJ2-7	CATSSGRGPNEQYF	TGTGCCACCTCTAGCGGGCGGGGGCCAAACGAGCAGTACTTC
.	.	TRBV2	TRBJ2-6	CASRPGVSSGANVLTF	TGTGCCAGCAGGCCGGGAGTATCTTCTGGGGCCAACGTCCTGACTTTC
.	.	TRBV30	TRBJ1-2	CAWSDFGRGYGYTF	TGTGCCTGGAGTGACTTCGGACGGGGGTATGGCTACACCTTC
.	TRBD2	TRBV7-9	TRBJ2-5	CASSSTDSVAGAFGTQYF	TGTGCCAGCAGCTCCACCGATTCGGTAGCGGGAGCGTTCGGGACCCAGTACTTC